This TCR beta chain was recorded in a study of shared clonotypes between healthy human individuals. In the study overall: Each donor's CD4 naive and CD4 memory cells filled three plates apiece, CD8 naive two, and CD8 memory one. Whole-study findings and limits: Represented genetic and exposure-history diversity was restricted by having few donors. Blood was the sole source, and tissue repertoires probably differ.

As regards this clone: No antigen is known for it.

Method: immunoSEQ multiplex PCR; TCRdb's copy keeps in-frame clones and lacks some. The sample has fewer than 1.8 million clones; approximately 98.5% are singletons. The clonotype originates from a man aged 30 to 45 in good health. The sequencing sample was made of naive CD4+ T cells sorted from blood. Subset given: CD45RA+ positively selected.

The CDR3 sequence is CASSSRNHYRQGQETQYF. CDR3 sequence (DNA): TGTGCCAGCAGTTCCAGAAACCACTACCGACAGGGACAAGAGACCCAGTACTTC. The J gene is TRBJ2-5, the V gene TRBV28; 7 nucleotides agree with TRBD1. CDR3 length: 18 amino acids. The junction had 16 bases not matched to a gene; V was cut back by 4 bases and J by 2 bases. Germline assignment: CDR1 MDHEN and CDR2 SYDVKM.